This T cell receptor (beta chain) was documented in a study of sequential checkpoint blockade in melanoma (dated by TCRdb to between 2017 and 2020). Broadly, across the study: Patients were randomized 1:1 to first-line nivolumab followed by ipilimumab (arm A) or ipilimumab followed by nivolumab (arm B). DNA from roughly 92 pretreatment melanoma tumor samples was subjected to TCRbeta immunosequencing. Maintenance nivolumab came after each of the two trial sequences. Matched tumor biopsies were taken from over 20 patients before treatment and at week 13, after single-agent nivolumab (arm A) or ipilimumab (arm B). Roughly 80% of the matched tumor biopsy pairs taken before and after treatment were from the same lesion.

Concerning this clone itself: Its antigen specificity is not known. Base qualities are not provided; no much larger clone lies one nucleotide away.

Beyond this particular receptor, the publication reports: Patients with increases in tumor T-cell fraction and clonality by week 13 were approximately 30 times more likely to achieve clinical benefit. The model for predicting response that combines TCR metrics with mutation burden needs to be validated in larger, independent patient cohorts. Small sample sizes and reduced statistical power limited the within-arm analyses of tumor T-cell fraction. Among patients in arm A, the nivolumab-first arm, pretreatment tumor TIL clonality was associated with response (P = .04). PD-L1 staining and CD8+ T-cell counts correlated with tumor T-cell fraction and clonality, whereas mutational load did not.

The immunoSEQ Assay was used to immunosequence TCRbeta CDR3 regions from genomic DNA. Before high-throughput sequencing, the genomic DNA was amplified using bias-controlled multiplex PCR. In the source study's methods: To quantify the absolute abundance of each unique TCRbeta CDR3 region, the sequences were collapsed and filtered. Clonality was defined as 1 minus Pielou's evenness and was calculated using productive rearrangements only. Tumor T-cell fraction was computed by normalizing TCRbeta template counts to usable DNA, estimated from several housekeeping genes. Clones with significantly greater frequencies in on-treatment versus baseline samples were identified using a previously published method. TCRdb stores this immuneACCESS table with in-frame sequences only. Part of the clones is absent; in the studies checked, under half of the shortfall reflects unresolved V genes, and no reason is known for the rest. That table is the source of V, J and clone size, and D and trimming were worked out from the DNA. The sample profile shows about 6,300 clones; roughly 19% of them were found once. Of the sample, 15% to 20% falls within the top ten clones.

According to the study, the label for this sample's treatment or condition signals: randomized to nivolumab then ipilimumab (arm A) or the reverse (arm B). Prior DNA-damaging chemotherapy had not been received by any trial patient. CheckMate 064, a randomized, open-label phase II trial of sequential checkpoint blockade, was the source of the samples, all of which came from patients with melanoma. Genomic DNA from formalin-fixed paraffin-embedded (FFPE) tissue samples was used for tumor TCR sequencing. The germline V gene (reference sequence) provides CDR1 LNHDA and CDR2 SQIVND. The CDR3 measures 15 amino acids from cysteine to phenylalanine. The kept DNA is CDR3 alone, 45 bases in frame from the first base. V is reduced by 8 bases and J by 0 bases, leaving a spacing of 14 bases between them.

The rearrangement combines TRBV19 with TRBJ1-5; TRBD1 is a possible D gene, resting on 5 matching bases. Sequences were derived from tumor tissue (inferred from file names), sampled from a patient given nivolumab and ipilimumab in sequence. The TCR was taken from a human donor with melanoma. DNA sequence: TGTGCCAGTTCCATCCGGGGGGATAGCAATCAGCCCCAGCATTTT. This yields the protein CASSIRGDSNQPQHF. This CDR3, with the reference TRBV19 and TRBJ1-5 proteins standing in past its ends, gives the full variable domain DGGITQSPKYLFRKEGQNVTLSCEQNLNHDAMYWYRQDPGQGLRLIYYSQIVNDFQKGDIAEGYSVSREKKESFPLTVTSAQKNPTAFYLCASSIRGDSNQPQHFGDGTRLSIL.